This T cell receptor (beta chain) stems from a study of graft-versus-host responses after intestinal transplantation. Using immunoSEQ multiplex PCR, the repertoire was profiled, and TCRdb retains in-frame clones only, with some absent. The sample carries 80,000 to 90,000 clones, almost 90% recorded once. In its sample, this clone was seen a few times. Its antigen is undetermined. The CDR3 is made up of 11 amino acids. The sample was unstimulated CD4+ T cells sorted from spleen or lymph node cells, taken before intestinal transplant. J is TRBJ1-2 and V is TRBV21-1; no check of the table's D call, TRBD1, against the DNA was made. TRBV21-1 represents a pseudogene. The source is a human donor who received an intestinal transplant. The chain's CDR3 is CASSTRTGSTF. The CDR3 DNA is TGTGCCAGCAGCACTCGGACAGGGTCCACCTTC.